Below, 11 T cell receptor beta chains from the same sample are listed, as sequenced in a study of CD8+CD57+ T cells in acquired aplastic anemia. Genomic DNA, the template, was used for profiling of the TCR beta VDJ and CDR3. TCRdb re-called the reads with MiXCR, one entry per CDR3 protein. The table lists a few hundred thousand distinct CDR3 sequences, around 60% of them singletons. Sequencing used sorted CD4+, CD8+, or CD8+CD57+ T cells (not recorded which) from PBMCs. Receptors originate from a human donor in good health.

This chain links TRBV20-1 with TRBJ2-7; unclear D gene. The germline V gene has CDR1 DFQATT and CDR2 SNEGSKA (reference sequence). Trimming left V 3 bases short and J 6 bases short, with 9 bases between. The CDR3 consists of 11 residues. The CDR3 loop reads CSARAPLEQYF. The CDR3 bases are TGCAGTGCTAGGGCCCCTCTCGAGCAGTACTTC.

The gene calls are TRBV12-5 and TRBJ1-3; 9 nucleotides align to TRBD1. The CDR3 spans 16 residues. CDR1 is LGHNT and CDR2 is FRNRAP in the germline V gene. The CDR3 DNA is TGTGCCAGCAGTTTAAGACAGGGGGTTATTGGAAACACCATATATTTT. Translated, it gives CASSLRQGVIGNTIYF.

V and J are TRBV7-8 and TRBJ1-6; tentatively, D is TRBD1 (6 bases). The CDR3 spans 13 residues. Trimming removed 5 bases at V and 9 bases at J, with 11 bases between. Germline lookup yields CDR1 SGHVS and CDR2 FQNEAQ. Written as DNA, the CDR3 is TGTGCCAGCAGCCCGGGAGGGGGTTCACCCCTCCACTTT. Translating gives CASSPGGGSPLHF.

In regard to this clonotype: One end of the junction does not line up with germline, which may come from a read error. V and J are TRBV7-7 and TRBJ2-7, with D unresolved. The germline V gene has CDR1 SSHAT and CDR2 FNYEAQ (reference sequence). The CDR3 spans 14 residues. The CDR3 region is CASSLSDTSYEQYF. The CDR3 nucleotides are TGTGCTAGCAGCCTAAGCGACACATCCTACGAGCAGTACTTC.

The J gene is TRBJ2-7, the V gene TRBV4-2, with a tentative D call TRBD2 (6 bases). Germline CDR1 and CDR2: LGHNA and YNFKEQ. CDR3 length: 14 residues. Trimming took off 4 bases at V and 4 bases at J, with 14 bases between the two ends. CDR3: CASSPGVGDYEQYF. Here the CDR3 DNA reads TGTGCCAGCAGCCCGGGGGTCGGGGATTACGAGCAGTACTTC.

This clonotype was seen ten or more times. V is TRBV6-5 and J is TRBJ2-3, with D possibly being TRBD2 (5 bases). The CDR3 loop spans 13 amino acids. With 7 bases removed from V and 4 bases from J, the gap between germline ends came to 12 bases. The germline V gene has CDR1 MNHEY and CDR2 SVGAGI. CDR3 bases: TGTGCCAGCACGAGCGGAATCGCAGATACGCAGTATTTT. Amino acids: CASTSGIADTQYF.

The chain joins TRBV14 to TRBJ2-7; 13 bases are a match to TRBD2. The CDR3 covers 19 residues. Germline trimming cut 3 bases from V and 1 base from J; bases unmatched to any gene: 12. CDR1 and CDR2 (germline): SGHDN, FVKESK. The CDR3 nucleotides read TGTGCCAGCAGCCAGCGACTAGCGGGAGGTCCTCAGGAGTCCTACGAGCAGTACTTC. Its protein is CASSQRLAGGPQESYEQYF.

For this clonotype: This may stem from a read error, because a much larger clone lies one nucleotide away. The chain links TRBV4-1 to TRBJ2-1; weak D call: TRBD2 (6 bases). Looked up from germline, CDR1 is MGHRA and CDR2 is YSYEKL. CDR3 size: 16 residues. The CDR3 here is CARSQVGDSPDNEQFF. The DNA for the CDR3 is TGCGCCAGAAGCCAAGTTGGGGACTCCCCCGACAATGAGCAGTTCTTC.

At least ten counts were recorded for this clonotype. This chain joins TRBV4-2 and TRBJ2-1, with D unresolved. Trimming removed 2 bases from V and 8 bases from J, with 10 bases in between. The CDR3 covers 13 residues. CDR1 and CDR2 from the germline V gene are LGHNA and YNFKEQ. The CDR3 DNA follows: TGTGCCAGCAGCCAATTAAGGTGGGATGAGCAGTTCTTC. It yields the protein CASSQLRWDEQFF.

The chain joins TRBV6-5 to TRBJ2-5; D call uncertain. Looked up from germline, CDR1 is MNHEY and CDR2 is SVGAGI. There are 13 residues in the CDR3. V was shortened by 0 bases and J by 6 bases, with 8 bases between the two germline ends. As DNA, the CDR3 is TGTGCCAGCAGTTACTCTAAAGAACAGACCCAGTACTTC. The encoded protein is CASSYSKEQTQYF.

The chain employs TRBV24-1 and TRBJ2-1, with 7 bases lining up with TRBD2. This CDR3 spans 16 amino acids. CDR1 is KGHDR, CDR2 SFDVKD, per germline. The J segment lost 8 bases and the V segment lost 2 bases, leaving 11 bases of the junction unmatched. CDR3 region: CATSDSRWGGIDEQFF. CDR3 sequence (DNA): TGTGCCACCAGTGATTCCCGCTGGGGGGGAATTGATGAGCAGTTCTTC.